Included here is one T cell receptor beta chain sequence, with context. Its antigen is as yet unknown. This sample is drawn from a study of cytomegalovirus exposure and HLA in healthy donors. As for the study in general: The study's early data release held 80 million to 95 million unique TCRs from HLA-typed donors. General study points: Highly shared sequence variants in one cluster were likely a sequencing artifact. About 87% or about 30% of the time was how often most TCR beta V segments were productive, according to an earlier analysis. Most observed TCR sequences were rare, whereas some public TCRs were detected in many donors.

CDR1 is LGHNA, CDR2 YNFKEQ, per germline. Trimming stripped 1 base from V and 2 bases from J, with 6 bases between. CDR3 size: 14 residues. PCR involved 60 Vbeta and 13 Jbeta primers. Here immunoSEQ multiplex PCR was the method, and the copy in TCRdb shows in-frame clones only, minus some. Seen here are around 94,000 clones, approximately 64% observed once, and the top ten hold more than 4.5%. Sequencing used PBMCs. The sequence came from a human donor in good health. The V and J genes are TRBV4-2 and TRBJ2-1; possibly TRBD1 for D (5 bases). CDR3 nucleotides: TGTGCCAGCAGCCAAGGGACAACCTACAATGAGCAGTTCTTC. Protein sequence: CASSQGTTYNEQFF.